These 32 T cell receptor beta chains share one sample of origin, sequenced in a study of blood T cell repertoires in COVID-19. Only in-frame clones appear in the TCRdb table, and some are missing; sequencing was by immunoSEQ multiplex PCR. The top ten hold more than 9% of the sample, which has roughly 390,000 clones, about 90% seen once. Sequencing was done on a sample of peripheral blood. These receptors all come from a woman aged 30 to 39 with COVID-19, enrolled during active disease.

The rearrangement uses TRBV14 and TRBJ1-2; no definite D call. The CDR3 sequence is 12 residues long. Germline lookup yields CDR1 SGHDN and CDR2 FVKESK. Trimming took off 0 bases at V and 5 bases at J, with 4 bases between the two ends. The CDR3 sequence: CASSQEQYGYTF. In DNA form, the CDR3 reads TGTGCCAGCAGCCAAGAGCAGTATGGCTACACCTTC.

The CDR3 DNA reads as TGTGCCAGCAGGCTAGCGGGAGTCGCTGTGCAGTACTTC. This translates into CASRLAGVAVQYF. This chain joins TRBV6-5 and TRBJ2-7; 10 bases fit TRBD2. The CDR3 covers 13 residues. Germline lookup yields CDR1 MNHEY and CDR2 SVGAGI. Losses at the gene ends were 6 bases for V and 9 bases for J; bases not matched to a gene: 8.

To note about this clone: The same CDR3 can be traced to other DNA sequences in this sample. J is TRBJ1-2 and V is TRBV6-5; 7 nucleotides align to TRBD1. Germline V lookup: CDR1 MNHEY, CDR2 SVGAGI. CDR3 length: 12 amino acids. After removal of 5 bases from V and 6 bases from J, the junction contained 3 bases not matched to a gene. CDR3 nucleotides: TGTGCCAGCAGTCGACAGGGAGATGGCTACACCTTC. The encoded protein is CASSRQGDGYTF.

The rearrangement joins TRBV9 to TRBJ2-3; 10 positions match TRBD1. The CDR3 is made up of 18 amino acids. Trimming cost V 4 bases and J 0 bases; bases outside gene matches: 11. Germline V gives CDR1 SGDLS, CDR2 YYNGEE. The CDR3 DNA follows: TGTGCCAGCAGCTTCTGGGACAGGGGTCCTATAAGCACAGATACGCAGTATTTT. Translation gives CASSFWDRGPISTDTQYF.

The genes are TRBV10-1 and TRBJ2-2; the D gene is possibly TRBD2 (7 bases). The germline gives CDR1 WNHNN, CDR2 SYGVQD (reference sequence). This CDR3 has 17 residues. The V end lost 3 bases, the J end lost 4 bases, and 18 bases lay between the germline ends. The CDR3 nucleotides are TGCGCCAGCAGTGACAGGTCGGGGGGCCTGGGCACCGGGGAGCTGTTTTTT. This gives the protein CASSDRSGGLGTGELFF.

The chain combines TRBV13 with TRBJ2-3; 8 bases fit TRBD1. V was clipped by 4 bases and J by 5 bases; unmatched bases: 20. The germline V gene encodes CDR1 PRHDT and CDR2 FYEKMQ (reference sequence). The length of the CDR3 is 19 residues. This CDR3 is CASSSKARDRSKLGDTQYF. DNA for the CDR3: TGTGCCAGCAGCTCAAAAGCCCGGGACAGGAGTAAACTGGGAGATACGCAGTATTTT.

The J gene is TRBJ2-7, the V gene TRBV10-3; D might be TRBD2 (7 bases). V shed 11 bases and J shed 2 bases, with 16 bases lying between them. The CDR3 covers 13 residues. The germline V gene encodes CDR1 ENHRY and CDR2 SYGVKD. CDR3 coding DNA: TGTGCCGTCGGGGGGCAGGGTACCTACGAGCAGTACTTC. This sequence encodes CAVGGQGTYEQYF.

This sequence joins TRBV28 and TRBJ1-6; 8 bases line up with TRBD1. The CDR3 is 15 amino acids. Germline loops: CDR1 MDHEN, CDR2 SYDVKM. Losses at the gene ends were 5 bases for V and 4 bases for J; bases not matched to a gene: 4. This chain's CDR3 is CASSLRDRYNSPLHF. The CDR3 nucleotides are TGTGCCAGCAGTCTCCGGGACAGGTATAATTCACCCCTCCACTTT.

The chain links TRBV24-1 to TRBJ2-3, with TRBD1 identical over 12 bases. Germline V gene lookup returns CDR1 KGHDR and CDR2 SFDVKD. This CDR3 has 16 residues. After removal of 3 bases from V and 6 bases from J, the junction contained 6 bases not matched to a gene. CDR3 sequence: CATSDLGTGGGDTQYF. CDR3 in DNA: TGTGCCACCAGTGATCTTGGGACAGGGGGCGGCGATACGCAGTATTTT.

The V call is TRBV2, the J call TRBJ2-7; D possibly corresponds to TRBD2 (6 bases). The V and J ends lost 6 bases and 6 bases respectively, with 21 bases between them. Per the germline V gene, CDR1 is SNHLY and CDR2 is FYNNEI. CDR3 length equals 15 residues. CDR3 DNA sequence: TGTGCCAGCAGCCGACGGGCGGGACCCGCTGGCGAGCAGTACTTC. This translates into CASSRRAGPAGEQYF.

The CDR3 region has the DNA TGTGCCAGCTTCATAGCGGGAGAGGAAGAGACCCAGTACTTC. It specifies CASFIAGEEETQYF. This chain uses TRBV27 with TRBJ2-5, with 9 bases lining up with TRBD2. Per the germline V gene, CDR1 is MNHEY and CDR2 is SMNVEV (reference sequence). This CDR3 spans 14 amino acids. The V segment lost 8 bases and the J segment 3 bases; nucleotides outside the gene matches: 7.

CDR3 coding DNA: TGTGCCACCAGTGATGGGAGGAGTCCTAAAGGCTACACCTTC. Its protein is CATSDGRSPKGYTF. This chain uses TRBV24-1 with TRBJ1-2; D is unresolved. The germline V gene encodes CDR1 KGHDR and CDR2 SFDVKD. The CDR3 sequence is 14 residues long. Between the trimmed V and J ends, which lost 3 bases and 8 bases, there was a span of 15 bases.

The CDR3, as DNA: TGCGCCAGCTCAAGGGGCGGGATCGACGACGAGCAGTACTTC. Its translation: CASSRGGIDDEQYF. This chain uses TRBV10-1 with TRBJ2-7; TRBD2 is a possible D gene (6 bases). The CDR3 is made up of 14 amino acids. Trimming removed 8 bases from V and 5 bases from J, with 19 bases in between. Germline V lookup: CDR1 WNHNN, CDR2 SYGVQD (reference sequence).

The chain joins TRBV12-3 or TRBV12-4 to TRBJ1-6, with D perhaps TRBD1 (6 bases). The CDR3 runs to 13 residues. Trimming stripped 4 bases from V and 9 bases from J, with 10 bases between. The chain's CDR3 is CASSSGVGSPLHF. CDR3 DNA sequence: TGTGCCAGCAGTTCAGGGGTCGGTTCACCCCTCCACTTT.

The chain employs TRBV2 and TRBJ1-4; TRBD1 is a possible D gene (6 bases). This CDR3 contains 15 residues. Per germline, CDR1 SNHLY and CDR2 FYNNEI. The V and J ends lost 5 bases and 7 bases respectively, with 17 bases between them. The chain's CDR3 is CASSRTRGGSEKLFF. The DNA for the CDR3 is TGTGCCAGCAGTAGAACCAGGGGCGGGAGTGAAAAACTGTTTTTT.

The chain uses TRBV10-3 and TRBJ2-7, with 7 bases identical to TRBD2. The CDR3 is 14 amino acids. The germline V gene has CDR1 ENHRY and CDR2 SYGVKD. The trim removed 5 bases at V and 2 bases at J, leaving 6 bases unmatched. This CDR3 is CAISREVQAYEQYF. Here the CDR3 DNA reads TGTGCCATCAGTCGGGAGGTCCAAGCCTACGAGCAGTACTTC.

The chain joins TRBV14 to TRBJ2-5; D not certain. Germline V gene sequence: CDR1 SGHDN, CDR2 FVKESK. The CDR3 has 13 amino acids. Trimming removed 3 bases from V and 0 bases from J, with 5 bases in between. The CDR3 DNA follows: TGTGCCAGCAGCCACCGGTACCAAGAGACCCAGTACTTC. Encoded protein: CASSHRYQETQYF. The full variable domain, with the rest looked up from reference TRBV14 and TRBJ2-5, is EAGVTQFPSHSVIEKGQTVTLRCDPISGHDNLYWYRRVMGKEIKFLLHFVKESKQDESGMPNNRFLAERTGGTYSTLKVQPAELEDSGVYFCASSHRYQETQYFGPGTRLLVL.

The rearrangement uses TRBV2 and TRBJ2-5; D is ambiguous. Between the trimmed V and J ends, which lost 10 bases and 5 bases, there was a span of 11 bases. The CDR3 is 11 amino acids. CDR1 is SNHLY, CDR2 FYNNEI, per germline. The CDR3 is CATRNGETQYF. Here the CDR3 DNA reads TGTGCCACCCGGAACGGGGAGACCCAGTACTTC.

This clone was seen just once. The gene calls are TRBV6-5 and TRBJ1-5; D might be TRBD1 (5 bases). CDR1 and CDR2 (germline): MNHEY, SVGAGI. The CDR3 contains 14 residues. V was pared by 8 bases and J by 0 bases, with 11 bases between. The CDR3 nucleotides are TGTGCCAGCGGGGGGGGTTATAGCAATCAGCCCCAGCATTTT. Encoded protein: CASGGGYSNQPQHF.

The CDR3 loop is CASSSSGWGSPLHF. CDR3 nucleotides: TGTGCCAGCAGCTCTTCAGGGTGGGGTTCACCCCTCCACTTT. This chain uses TRBV7-3 with TRBJ1-6, with D tentatively TRBD1 (5 bases). CDR3 length: 14 residues. Germline CDR1 SGHTA, CDR2 FQGTGA. V dropped 4 bases and J dropped 9 bases, with 13 bases sitting between them.

The genes are TRBV11-3 and TRBJ2-1, with D perhaps TRBD2 (5 bases). The CDR3 is 13 amino acids. Trimming cost V 6 bases and J 2 bases, with 8 bases left between them. Germline V gives CDR1 SGHNT, CDR2 YENEEA. The CDR3 loop reads CASRTGTYNEQFF. The CDR3 DNA sequence: TGTGCCAGCAGGACCGGGACCTACAATGAGCAGTTCTTC.

The chain combines TRBV6-5 with TRBJ2-1; TRBD2 is a possible D gene (5 bases). The ends were cut back, 7 bases at V and 4 bases at J, with 14 bases in the middle. CDR3 length equals 14 residues. Germline lookup yields CDR1 MNHEY and CDR2 SVGAGI. The CDR3 sequence: CASKSGEEYNEQFF. The CDR3 DNA is TGTGCCAGCAAGAGCGGAGAGGAATACAATGAGCAGTTCTTC.

The V and J genes are TRBV24-1 and TRBJ2-7, with 7 bases identical to TRBD1. The germline V gene encodes CDR1 KGHDR and CDR2 SFDVKD. V trimming: 4 bases; J trimming: 2 bases; junction bases outside the gene matches: 4. The CDR3 spans 14 residues. CDR3 in amino acids: CATSDPGTAYEQYF. The CDR3 DNA reads as TGTGCCACCAGTGACCCTGGGACAGCCTACGAGCAGTACTTC.

This clone appeared a few times. V is TRBV27 and J is TRBJ2-2, with D perhaps matching TRBD1 (5 bases). V was shortened by 2 bases and J by 2 bases, with 9 bases between the two germline ends. The CDR3 consists of 15 residues. CDR1 is MNHEY and CDR2 is SMNVEV in the germline V gene (reference sequence). Written as DNA, the CDR3 is TGTGCCAGCAGTTTAAGGGGCTCCAACACCGGGGAGCTGTTTTTT. Translated, it gives CASSLRGSNTGELFF.

This chain connects TRBV9 to TRBJ2-1, with 10 bases matching TRBD2. V lost 3 bases, J lost 8 bases, and 11 bases stayed unmatched. CDR3 length equals 16 residues. Germline loops: CDR1 SGDLS, CDR2 YYNGEE. The CDR3 DNA sequence: TGTGCCAGCAGCGCCATTACAGCGGGAGGGTATCATGAGCAGTTCTTC. Its protein is CASSAITAGGYHEQFF.

This chain uses TRBV29-1 with TRBJ2-2; 10 bases match TRBD2. Per germline, CDR1 SQVTM and CDR2 ANQGSEA. The CDR3 spans 19 residues. The J segment lost 5 bases and the V segment lost 0 bases, leaving 15 bases of the junction unmatched. The CDR3 is CSVEDRGLAGDSITGELFF. The CDR3, as DNA: TGCAGCGTTGAAGATAGAGGGCTAGCGGGAGACTCCATAACCGGGGAGCTGTTTTTT.

This clone was seen once. The chain combines TRBV6-2 or TRBV6-3 with TRBJ2-1, with unresolved D. The germline V gene encodes CDR1 MNHEY and CDR2 SVGEGT. V was cut by 5 bases and J by 6 bases, with 11 bases left in between. This CDR3 contains 13 residues. Written as DNA, the CDR3 is TGTGCCAGCAGTCGCCGGTTTGGCAATGAGCAGTTCTTC. This encodes CASSRRFGNEQFF.

The chain links TRBV30 to TRBJ2-3; 7 bases align to TRBD2. Germline V lookup: CDR1 GTSNPN, CDR2 SVGIG (reference sequence). V shed 8 bases, J shed 2 bases, and the junction held 10 bases outside the gene matches. The CDR3 spans 14 residues. CDR3 residues: CAGGLGGLTDTQYF. The DNA of the CDR3 is TGTGCCGGAGGACTAGGTGGTCTCACAGATACGCAGTATTTT.

The chain recombines TRBV5-1 with TRBJ2-7; 8 nucleotides match TRBD1. J lost 5 bases, V lost 0 bases, and 10 bases had no gene match. The CDR3 is 16 residues long. The germline V gene has CDR1 SGHRS and CDR2 YFSETQ. CDR3: CASSLEGDRLSDEQYF. The CDR3 DNA follows: TGCGCCAGCAGCTTGGAGGGGGACAGGTTGTCGGACGAGCAGTACTTC.

V is TRBV7-3 and J is TRBJ2-7; 8 bases match TRBD2. The CDR3 runs to 15 residues. CDR1 is SGHTA and CDR2 is FQGTGA in the germline V gene. V was pared by 3 bases and J by 0 bases, with 4 bases of the junction left unmatched. CDR3 residues: CASSFGAGASYEQYF. The CDR3 DNA follows: TGTGCCAGCAGCTTCGGAGCGGGAGCCTCCTACGAGCAGTACTTC.

The chain recombines TRBV5-1 with TRBJ1-1, with TRBD1 identical over 9 bases. The V gene end was trimmed by 0 bases and the J gene end by 4 bases; junction bases not matched to a gene: 1. The CDR3 loop spans 14 amino acids. CDR1 and CDR2 from the germline V gene are SGHRS and YFSETQ. DNA of the CDR3: TGCGCCAGCAGCTTGGGGACAGGGGCCACTGAAGCTTTCTTT. Translation: CASSLGTGATEAFF.

The rearrangement uses TRBV5-4 and TRBJ2-5; 10 bases match TRBD2. J was trimmed by 1 base and V by 0 bases; bases with no gene match: 6. CDR3 size: 17 residues. Per the germline V gene, CDR1 is SGHNT and CDR2 is YYREEE (reference sequence). In nucleotides, the CDR3 is TGTGCCAGCAGCTTGGGACTAGCGGGCCACTCCCAAGAGACCCAGTACTTC. This sequence encodes CASSLGLAGHSQETQYF.